These T cell receptor beta chains were read from a single sample in a study of blood T cell repertoires in COVID-19. Profiling relied on immunoSEQ multiplex PCR, and the TCRdb table lists in-frame clones only, not all of them. The sample shows some 500,000 clones, 85% to 90% of them seen only once. Sequenced material: peripheral blood. These receptors all stem from a woman aged 50 to 60 with COVID-19, enrolled during active disease. Each CDR3 is given with its conserved first and last residue. The order of the fields is clone size, V gene, J gene, D gene, CDR3 protein, CDR3 DNA. D genes are given only for firm matches. A row's size may be missing; if present it is once, few, many or a size class.

abundance: .
v_gene: TRBV6-4
j_gene: TRBJ1-5
d_gene: .
CDR3aa: CASSDLTPQHF
CDR3nt: TGTGCCAGCAGTGACCTAACGCCCCAGCATTTT

abundance: .
v_gene: TRBV6-1
j_gene: TRBJ1-1
d_gene: .
CDR3aa: CASSEREGWGTEAFF
CDR3nt: TGTGCCAGCAGTGAACGGGAGGGTTGGGGGACTGAAGCTTTCTTT

abundance: once
v_gene: TRBV7-9
j_gene: TRBJ1-2
d_gene: .
CDR3aa: CASSNRDGYGYTF
CDR3nt: TGTGCCAGCAGCAACAGGGACGGCTATGGCTACACCTTC

abundance: once
v_gene: TRBV7-2
j_gene: TRBJ1-2
d_gene: TRBD1
CDR3aa: CASSTLGQELNYGYTF
CDR3nt: TGTGCCAGCAGCACTTTGGGACAGGAGCTTAACTATGGCTACACCTTC

abundance: .
v_gene: TRBV9
j_gene: TRBJ1-2
d_gene: .
CDR3aa: CASSARTVSNYGYTF
CDR3nt: TGTGCCAGCAGCGCCCGGACAGTTTCTAACTATGGCTACACCTTC

abundance: .
v_gene: TRBV6-1
j_gene: TRBJ1-5
d_gene: .
CDR3aa: CASLEVYSNQPQHF
CDR3nt: TGTGCCAGCTTAGAGGTCTATAGCAATCAGCCCCAGCATTTT

abundance: few
v_gene: TRBV30
j_gene: TRBJ1-6
d_gene: TRBD1
CDR3aa: CAWSRGTGGLASGSPLHF
CDR3nt: TGTGCCTGGAGTAGGGGGACAGGGGGTCTGGCTTCGGGTTCACCCCTCCACTTT

abundance: .
v_gene: TRBV9
j_gene: TRBJ1-2
d_gene: .
CDR3aa: CASSVGGSYGYTF
CDR3nt: TGTGCCAGCAGCGTAGGCGGATCCTATGGCTACACCTTC

abundance: .
v_gene: TRBV7-9
j_gene: TRBJ2-7
d_gene: TRBD1
CDR3aa: CASSVFRDRVTKSLGEQYF
CDR3nt: TGTGCCAGCAGCGTATTCCGGGACAGGGTGACTAAAAGCCTTGGCGAGCAGTACTTC

abundance: .
v_gene: TRBV5-6
j_gene: TRBJ1-2
d_gene: TRBD1
CDR3aa: CASSGGTGVPLYGYTF
CDR3nt: TGTGCCAGCAGCGGAGGGACAGGGGTTCCCCTCTATGGCTACACCTTC

abundance: once
v_gene: TRBV7-2
j_gene: TRBJ1-5
d_gene: TRBD1
CDR3aa: CASSPTGTGYNQPQHF
CDR3nt: TGTGCCAGCAGCCCGACCGGGACAGGGTACAATCAGCCCCAGCATTTT

abundance: .
v_gene: TRBV5-6
j_gene: TRBJ1-4
d_gene: TRBD1
CDR3aa: CASSHTGGGNEKLFF
CDR3nt: TGTGCCAGCAGCCACACAGGGGGGGGAAATGAAAAACTGTTTTTT

abundance: .
v_gene: TRBV10-3
j_gene: TRBJ2-3
d_gene: TRBD2
CDR3aa: CAITSGLAGLTDTQYF
CDR3nt: TGTGCCATCACCTCGGGACTAGCGGGGTTAACGGATACGCAGTATTTT

abundance: once
v_gene: TRBV2
j_gene: TRBJ1-5
d_gene: TRBD1
CDR3aa: CASSESQGANQPQHF
CDR3nt: TGTGCCAGCAGTGAATCACAGGGGGCGAATCAGCCCCAGCATTTT

abundance: .
v_gene: TRBV30
j_gene: TRBJ2-3
d_gene: TRBD2
CDR3aa: CAWSVPSGAADTQYF
CDR3nt: TGTGCCTGGAGTGTACCTAGCGGGGCCGCAGATACGCAGTATTTT

abundance: .
v_gene: TRBV19
j_gene: TRBJ1-2
d_gene: TRBD1
CDR3aa: CASSPGTGDILADGYTF
CDR3nt: TGTGCCAGTAGTCCCGGGACAGGGGATATTTTGGCGGATGGCTACACCTTC

abundance: .
v_gene: TRBV4-1
j_gene: TRBJ1-4
d_gene: .
CDR3aa: CASSQERAPATNEKLFF
CDR3nt: TGCGCCAGCAGCCAAGAGCGGGCCCCAGCAACTAATGAAAAACTGTTTTTT

abundance: many
v_gene: TRBV7-3
j_gene: TRBJ1-1
d_gene: .
CDR3aa: CASSSGGGASKAFF
CDR3nt: TGTGCCAGCAGCTCCGGAGGGGGGGCCTCAAAAGCTTTCTTT

abundance: .
v_gene: TRBV15
j_gene: TRBJ1-2
d_gene: .
CDR3aa: CATSREKTGTLAYTF
CDR3nt: TGTGCCACCAGCAGAGAAAAGACCGGGACATTGGCCTACACCTTC

abundance: .
v_gene: TRBV5-6
j_gene: TRBJ1-2
d_gene: .
CDR3aa: CASSLSGRPGGYTF
CDR3nt: TGTGCCAGCAGCTTGAGCGGCCGCCCGGGAGGCTACACCTTC

abundance: few
v_gene: TRBV6-2/TRBV6-3
j_gene: TRBJ2-3
d_gene: .
CDR3aa: CASSYWRATQYF
CDR3nt: TGTGCCAGCAGTTACTGGAGGGCCACGCAGTATTTT

abundance: .
v_gene: TRBV18
j_gene: TRBJ1-4
d_gene: .
CDR3aa: CASSPRDSFNEKLFF
CDR3nt: TGTGCCAGCTCACCGAGAGACAGCTTCAATGAAAAACTGTTTTTT

abundance: .
v_gene: TRBV11-2
j_gene: TRBJ2-7
d_gene: .
CDR3aa: CASSLTTGSYEQYF
CDR3nt: TGTGCCAGCAGCTTGACGACAGGTTCCTACGAGCAGTACTTC

abundance: .
v_gene: TRBV4-2
j_gene: TRBJ2-3
d_gene: TRBD2
CDR3aa: CASSPTPASGGAADTQYF
CDR3nt: TGTGCCAGCAGCCCAACCCCCGCCAGCGGGGGGGCCGCAGATACGCAGTATTTT

abundance: .
v_gene: TRBV6-5
j_gene: TRBJ2-3
d_gene: TRBD2
CDR3aa: CASRSPGLATDTQYF
CDR3nt: TGTGCCAGCAGATCCCCGGGACTAGCCACAGATACGCAGTATTTT

abundance: .
v_gene: TRBV4-1
j_gene: TRBJ1-2
d_gene: TRBD1
CDR3aa: CASSQSVPGQHRLNYGYTF
CDR3nt: TGCGCCAGCAGCCAATCGGTACCGGGACAGCATCGACTTAACTATGGCTACACCTTC

abundance: .
v_gene: TRBV9
j_gene: TRBJ1-1
d_gene: .
CDR3aa: CASSPTGNTEAFF
CDR3nt: TGTGCCAGCAGCCCCACAGGGAACACTGAAGCTTTCTTT

abundance: .
v_gene: TRBV29-1
j_gene: TRBJ1-4
d_gene: TRBD1
CDR3aa: CSVGGQNEKLFF
CDR3nt: TGCAGCGTTGGGGGACAGAATGAAAAACTGTTTTTT

abundance: .
v_gene: TRBV27
j_gene: TRBJ1-4
d_gene: TRBD1
CDR3aa: CATVSDRVATNEKLFF
CDR3nt: TGTGCCACAGTTTCCGACAGGGTCGCAACTAATGAAAAACTGTTTTTT

abundance: few
v_gene: TRBV14
j_gene: TRBJ1-6
d_gene: TRBD1
CDR3aa: CASSKGTGTYSPLHF
CDR3nt: TGTGCCAGCAGCAAAGGGACAGGAACCTATTCACCCCTCCACTTT

abundance: .
v_gene: TRBV28
j_gene: TRBJ1-2
d_gene: .
CDR3aa: CASSLRVIDGYTF
CDR3nt: TGTGCCAGCAGTTTACGGGTTATTGATGGCTACACCTTC

abundance: .
v_gene: TRBV5-6
j_gene: TRBJ2-7
d_gene: TRBD1
CDR3aa: CASSLSDRAHEQYF
CDR3nt: TGTGCCAGCAGCTTATCGGACAGGGCCCACGAGCAGTACTTC

abundance: once
v_gene: TRBV1
j_gene: TRBJ2-2
d_gene: .
CDR3aa: CTSSNYQLASGELFF
CDR3nt: TGCACCAGCAGCAACTACCAGCTAGCGTCGGGGGAGCTGTTTTTT

abundance: .
v_gene: TRBV7-9
j_gene: TRBJ2-7
d_gene: .
CDR3aa: CASSPGQTPYF
CDR3nt: TGTGCCAGCAGCCCTGGACAGACACCGTACTTC

abundance: .
v_gene: TRBV10-3
j_gene: TRBJ1-2
d_gene: .
CDR3aa: CAISESQGYGYTF
CDR3nt: TGTGCCATCAGTGAGTCCCAGGGGTATGGCTACACCTTC

abundance: .
v_gene: TRBV6-4
j_gene: TRBJ2-3
d_gene: TRBD2
CDR3aa: CASSELAGELDTQYF
CDR3nt: TGTGCCAGCTCCGAACTAGCGGGGGAACTTGATACGCAGTATTTT

abundance: .
v_gene: TRBV5-6
j_gene: TRBJ1-6
d_gene: .
CDR3aa: CASSLVEAVLNGSPLHF
CDR3nt: TGTGCCAGCAGCTTGGTCGAGGCTGTCCTTAATGGTTCACCCCTCCACTTT

abundance: .
v_gene: TRBV21-1
j_gene: TRBJ1-1
d_gene: .
CDR3aa: CASSKDAGTEAFF
CDR3nt: TGTGCCAGCAGCAAAGACGCAGGCACTGAAGCTTTCTTT

abundance: .
v_gene: TRBV18
j_gene: TRBJ2-1
d_gene: TRBD2
CDR3aa: CASSPRRAGGPDNEQFF
CDR3nt: TGTGCCAGCTCACCCCGCCGAGCGGGGGGGCCCGACAATGAGCAGTTCTTC

abundance: .
v_gene: TRBV28
j_gene: TRBJ1-1
d_gene: TRBD1
CDR3aa: CASSPGTGYGTEAFF
CDR3nt: TGTGCCAGCAGTCCCGGGACAGGGTATGGCACTGAAGCTTTCTTT

abundance: .
v_gene: TRBV25-1
j_gene: TRBJ2-5
d_gene: TRBD2
CDR3aa: CASSESRLARETQYF
CDR3nt: TGTGCCAGCAGTGAAAGCCGACTAGCTAGGGAGACCCAGTACTTC

abundance: .
v_gene: TRBV30
j_gene: TRBJ2-7
d_gene: .
CDR3aa: CAWSVGGEQYF
CDR3nt: TGTGCCTGGAGTGTAGGGGGCGAGCAGTACTTC

abundance: .
v_gene: TRBV5-1
j_gene: TRBJ2-7
d_gene: TRBD1
CDR3aa: CASGEGDSSSYEQYF
CDR3nt: TGCGCCAGCGGCGAGGGGGACAGTAGCTCCTACGAGCAGTACTTC

abundance: .
v_gene: TRBV7-8
j_gene: TRBJ2-1
d_gene: .
CDR3aa: CASSPTRGGSYNEQFF
CDR3nt: TGTGCCAGCAGCCCGACCCGAGGAGGCTCCTACAATGAGCAGTTCTTC

abundance: .
v_gene: TRBV30
j_gene: TRBJ1-6
d_gene: TRBD1
CDR3aa: CAWSSRGQDSPLHF
CDR3nt: TGTGCCTGGAGCTCCAGGGGGCAAGATTCACCCCTCCACTTT

abundance: .
v_gene: TRBV7-9
j_gene: TRBJ1-3
d_gene: TRBD1
CDR3aa: CASSPLTGGLGNTIYF
CDR3nt: TGTGCCAGCAGTCCCCTAACAGGGGGCCTTGGAAACACCATATATTTT

abundance: .
v_gene: TRBV5-8
j_gene: TRBJ2-2
d_gene: .
CDR3aa: CASSFNRNTGELFF
CDR3nt: TGTGCCAGCAGCTTTAACAGGAACACCGGGGAGCTGTTTTTT

abundance: .
v_gene: TRBV9
j_gene: TRBJ2-5
d_gene: TRBD2
CDR3aa: CASSVGLAQETQYF
CDR3nt: TGTGCCAGCAGCGTAGGACTAGCGCAGGAGACCCAGTACTTC

abundance: .
v_gene: TRBV6-5
j_gene: TRBJ1-1
d_gene: .
CDR3aa: CASSLQQPNTEAFF
CDR3nt: TGTGCCAGCAGTTTACAACAACCGAACACTGAAGCTTTCTTT